The 5 T cell receptor beta chains presented below share a single source sample, sequenced in a study of post-analysis software for immune sequencing data. General study points: About five TRBV segments were more frequent in patients than controls; TRBV5-6, TRBV5-1 and TRBV20-1 belonged to this group.

Which antigens these TCRs recognize remains unknown. cDNA libraries for TCR beta contained unique molecular identifiers. MiXCR, applied by TCRdb to the PCR reads, yields one record per CDR3 protein. The table records roughly 410,000 distinct CDR3 sequences, 30% to 45% of them present only once. Sequenced: blood. The receptors were gathered from a girl under 18 with multiple sclerosis.

V usage is TRBV20-1 and J usage is TRBJ2-3; 8 bases align to TRBD2. Trimming cost V 2 bases and J 8 bases; bases outside gene matches: 12. CDR1 and CDR2 from the germline V gene are DFQATT and SNEGSKA (reference sequence). CDR3 length equals 15 residues. CDR3 sequence reads: CSARWAGGRPGTQYF. In DNA, the CDR3 is TGCAGTGCTAGATGGGCGGGGGGCCGCCCGGGTACGCAGTATTTT.

The gene calls are TRBV6-5 and TRBJ2-4; D remains ambiguous. The CDR3 is 14 amino acids. Trimming took 5 bases from V and 0 from J, leaving 8 bases between them. Germline CDR1 MNHEY, CDR2 SVGAGI. CDR3 DNA: TGTGCCAGCAGTCCCAGTATAGCCAAAAACATTCAGTACTTC. This encodes CASSPSIAKNIQYF.

This clonotype has more than one count but fewer than ten. The V gene is TRBV12-3 or TRBV12-4, the J gene TRBJ2-1, with 11 positions matching TRBD2. With 4 bases clipped from V and 4 bases from J, the junction kept 12 bases outside the gene matches. This CDR3 has 18 amino acids. The CDR3 reads CASSSRVPSGGTYNEQFF. CDR3 nucleotide sequence: TGTGCCAGCAGTTCCCGGGTCCCTAGCGGGGGGACGTACAATGAGCAGTTCTTC.

This clonotype was counted a few times. The chain recombines TRBV6-5 with TRBJ1-4, with D unclear. The germline V gene has CDR1 MNHEY and CDR2 SVGAGI. V gave up 8 bases and J gave up 6 bases, with 19 bases separating them. This CDR3 contains 15 residues. DNA of the CDR3: TGTGCCAGCCGCCGCGGGAGGGCCGGTGATGAAAAACTGTTTTTT. As protein: CASRRGRAGDEKLFF.

The J gene is TRBJ2-4, the V gene TRBV6-1, with D tentatively TRBD1 (5 bases). CDR3 length: 16 amino acids. V was clipped by 0 bases and J by 3 bases, with 12 bases between them. Per germline, CDR1 MNHNS and CDR2 SASEGT. CDR3 in DNA: TGTGCCAGCAGTGAAGCTCCCCAGGGCGGCAAAAACATTCAGTACTTC. Protein product: CASSEAPQGGKNIQYF.